Shown below are 29 T cell receptor beta chains from a single sample sequenced in a study of regulatory T cells in long-lasting Graves disease. HTBI primers from iRepertoire and Arm-PCR of CDR3 regions yielded the TCR beta libraries. In TCRdb, the multiplex PCR reads were re-called with MiXCR into one record per CDR3 protein. This sample has approximately 460,000 distinct CDR3 sequences, with 15% to 20% found just once. Time point in this sample: newly diagnosed GD, antithyroid drugs for less than 3 months. Scientists built the TCR library using RNA that was extracted from PBMCs. The data were also submitted as part of a second study, on T cells in Graves' hyperthyroidism and ophthalmopathy.

Sample: peripheral blood mononuclear cells (PBMCs), taken at new diagnosis, from a patient treated with antithyroid drugs. These receptors all stem from a woman aged 25 to 39 with Graves disease.

The chain carries TRBV2 and TRBJ2-1, with 11 bases matching TRBD1. There are 13 residues in the CDR3. Germline assignment: CDR1 SNHLY and CDR2 FYNNEI. V trimming: 7 bases; J trimming: 10 bases; junction bases outside the gene matches: 6. CDR3 amino acids: CASIRDRGLEQFF. CDR3 in DNA: TGTGCCAGCATCCGGGACAGGGGGTTGGAGCAGTTCTTC.

This clonotype was seen many times. The genes are TRBV28 and TRBJ1-2; TRBD1 aligns across 8 bases. The CDR3 runs 16 residues. Germline V gene lookup returns CDR1 MDHEN and CDR2 SYDVKM. After removal of 6 bases from V and 5 bases from J, the junction contained 14 bases not matched to a gene. CDR3 residues: CASRPSGTGPNYGYTF. CDR3 in DNA: TGTGCCAGCAGACCTTCCGGGACAGGCCCGAATTATGGCTACACCTTC.

This clonotype was detected many times. The rearrangement uses TRBV7-3 and TRBJ2-1, with D hard to call. CDR3 length: 13 residues. With 2 bases removed from V and 7 bases from J, the gap between germline ends came to 9 bases. Germline assignment: CDR1 SGHTA and CDR2 FQGTGA. As DNA, the CDR3 is TGTGCCAGCAGCTTACTGGCGGAAAATGAGCAGTTCTTC. This sequence encodes CASSLLAENEQFF.

The CDR3 DNA reads TGTGCCAGCCCGACAGGGAATGAGCAGTTCTTC. Protein sequence: CASPTGNEQFF. The chain employs TRBV5-8 and TRBJ2-1, with 7 positions matching TRBD1. V was clipped by 7 bases and J by 7 bases; unmatched bases: 2. CDR3 length: 11 amino acids. Germline CDR1 reads SGHTS; CDR2 reads YDEGEE.

At least ten counts were recorded for this clonotype. J is TRBJ2-1 and V is TRBV12-5, with a tentative D call TRBD2 (6 bases). From germline, CDR1 is LGHNT and CDR2 FRNRAP. The CDR3 extends over 13 amino acids. The V gene lost 1 base and the J gene lost 15 bases, with 16 bases spanning the gap. The CDR3 DNA sequence: TGTGCTAGTGGTTTGGCCCCCGGGACTGGTTTGTTCTTC. Translated, it gives CASGLAPGTGLFF.

In this sample, this clonotype turned up many times. V and J are TRBV19 and TRBJ1-2; 9 nucleotides align to TRBD1. Germline CDR1 LNHDA, CDR2 SQIVND (reference sequence). The CDR3 covers 13 residues. Trimming took 7 bases from V and 5 from J; bases not matched to a gene: 5. This CDR3 reads CASKVQGAYGYTF. DNA of the CDR3: TGTGCCAGTAAAGTACAGGGGGCTTATGGCTACACCTTC.

In this sample, this clonotype turned up many times. J is TRBJ2-3 and V is TRBV5-1, with 11 positions matching TRBD2. Germline assignment: CDR1 SGHRS and CDR2 YFSETQ. CDR3 length: 17 amino acids. V shed 4 bases, J shed 4 bases, and the junction held 11 bases outside the gene matches. Written as DNA, the CDR3 is TGCGCCAGCAGCCCGTCACTAGCGGGAGAGGAATCAGATACGCAGTATTTT. Translated, it gives CASSPSLAGEESDTQYF.

This clonotype was seen ten or more times. The chain combines TRBV6-2 or TRBV6-3 with TRBJ1-5, with no clear D. Trimming took off 10 bases at V and 5 bases at J, with 15 bases between the two ends. Germline V gene lookup returns CDR1 MNHEY and CDR2 SVGEGT. The CDR3 length is 13 residues. The CDR3 loop reads CATSVPGDQPQHF. Here the CDR3 DNA reads TGTGCCACCAGCGTACCTGGGGATCAGCCCCAGCATTTT.

This clonotype was recorded many times. V gene TRBV3-1 combines with J gene TRBJ2-7; 12 positions agree with TRBD1. CDR3 size: 16 residues. Trimming at V came to 4 bases and at J to 7 bases, leaving 11 bases not matched to a gene. From germline, CDR1 is LGHDT and CDR2 YNNKEL (reference sequence). The CDR3 region is CASSPRWDRGLGEQYF. The CDR3 bases are TGTGCCAGCAGCCCCCGATGGGACAGGGGGCTTGGGGAGCAGTACTTC.

This clonotype has at least ten counts. The gene calls are TRBV11-2 and TRBJ2-7, with no clear D. Germline CDR1 is SGHAT and CDR2 is FQNNGV. This CDR3 region has 14 residues. Deletions cut 3 bases from V and 0 bases from J, with 9 bases between. CDR3 region: CASSFGLRSYEQYF. The CDR3 DNA reads TGTGCCAGCAGCTTTGGTCTACGCTCCTACGAGCAGTACTTC.

This clonotype was seen at least ten times. The chain links TRBV9 to TRBJ2-3; 7 bases agree with TRBD1. Losses at the gene ends were 3 bases for V and 2 bases for J; bases not matched to a gene: 12. CDR3 size: 17 residues. CDR1 SGDLS and CDR2 YYNGEE come from the germline V gene. In DNA, the CDR3 is TGTGCCAGCAGCGCGTCGGCCGGGACAGTTTACACAGATACGCAGTATTTT. Protein sequence: CASSASAGTVYTDTQYF. The whole variable domain, remainder taken from reference TRBV9 and TRBJ2-3, is DSGVTQTPKHLITATGQRVTLRCSPRSGDLSVYWYQQSLDQGLQFLIQYYNGEERAKGNILERFSAQQFPDLHSELNLSSLELGDSALYFCASSASAGTVYTDTQYFGPGTRLTVL.

This clonotype was observed a few times. One end of the junction is discordant with germline, which a read error may explain. The chain is built from TRBV28 and TRBJ2-1; unclear D gene. Germline V gene sequence: CDR1 MDHEN, CDR2 SYDVKM. The CDR3 has 12 amino acids. The CDR3 nucleotides read TGTGTCAGCAGCCAGCCAGGCAATGAGCAGTTCTTC. Its protein is CVSSQPGNEQFF.

Only one count was recorded for this clonotype. J is TRBJ2-2 and V is TRBV5-1; D might be TRBD1 or TRBD2, each matching 6 bases. V lost 1 base and J 3 bases, leaving 13 bases between the germline ends. The CDR3 consists of 16 residues. The V gene's germline CDR1 is SGHRS and CDR2 YFSETQ. The CDR3 bases are TGCGCCAGCAGCTTGACGGGGGCGCCAGACACCGGGGAGCTGTTTTTT. Translating it yields CASSLTGAPDTGELFF.

The rearrangement uses TRBV20-1 and TRBJ1-2, with D hard to call. This CDR3 has 11 residues. CDR1 and CDR2 from the germline V gene are DFQATT and SNEGSKA (reference sequence). Between the trimmed V and J ends, which lost 1 base and 7 bases, there was a span of 7 bases. CDR3 sequence reads: CSARGVGGYTF. CDR3 DNA: TGCAGTGCTAGAGGTGTAGGTGGCTACACCTTC.

V is TRBV10-1 and J is TRBJ2-3, with 8 bases aligning to TRBD1. The CDR3 runs 15 residues. CDR1 WNHNN and CDR2 SYGVQD come from the germline V gene (reference sequence). V shed 5 bases and J 1 base; nucleotides not matched to a gene: 5. CDR3 in amino acids: CASSPSDRGTDTQYF. The CDR3 DNA reads TGCGCCAGCAGTCCATCGGACAGGGGCACAGATACGCAGTATTTT.

This sequence joins TRBV27 and TRBJ2-2; D not certain. Germline V gene lookup returns CDR1 MNHEY and CDR2 SMNVEV (reference sequence). V was trimmed by 5 bases and J by 6 bases, leaving 10 bases between them. There are 13 residues in the CDR3. As DNA, the CDR3 is TGTGCCAGCAGTCCCCTTAGGGCCGGGGAGCTGTTTTTT. It codes for CASSPLRAGELFF.

A remark on this clonotype: This may come from a read error, since a much larger clone is one base off. J is TRBJ1-4 and V is TRBV10-3; possibly TRBD1 for D (6 bases). CDR1 is ENHRY and CDR2 is SYGVKD in the germline V gene. CDR3 length: 16 amino acids. Trimming shortened V by 5 bases and J by 0 bases, and 13 bases separated the two germline ends. The CDR3 region is CAISSGQWATNEKLFF. CDR3 DNA sequence: TGTGCCATCAGTAGTGGACAGTGGGCAACTAATGAAAAACTGTTTTTT.

The table lists this clonotype with many counts. This chain joins TRBV7-2 and TRBJ2-5; D perhaps matches TRBD1 (5 bases). This CDR3 has 14 amino acids. Looked up from germline, CDR1 is SGHTA and CDR2 is FQGNSA. V lost 2 bases and J lost 3, with 10 bases in between. The CDR3, as DNA: TGTGCCAGCAGCTTATGGGGCAGTAAAGAGACCCAGTACTTC. The encoded protein is CASSLWGSKETQYF.

The chain is built from TRBV19 and TRBJ1-1, with no clear D. V was pared by 3 bases and J by 2 bases, with 10 bases between. The length of the CDR3 is 14 residues. CDR1 LNHDA and CDR2 SQIVND come from the germline V gene (reference sequence). The CDR3 region has the DNA TGTGCCAGTAGTATTTCTGCCCTTAACACTGAAGCTTTCTTT. Its protein product is CASSISALNTEAFF.

This clonotype was found many times. The CDR3 loop is CASSQEAGGSNQPQHF. CDR3 coding DNA: TGCGCCAGCAGCCAAGAGGCAGGAGGGAGCAATCAGCCCCAGCATTTT. V usage is TRBV4-3 and J usage is TRBJ1-5; D not certain. Trimming stripped 0 bases from V and 1 base from J, with 10 bases between. The germline V gene encodes CDR1 LGHNA and CDR2 YSLEER. This CDR3 spans 16 amino acids.

This clonotype showed up just a few times. This chain links TRBV28 with TRBJ1-2; 7 bases agree with TRBD1. The germline V gene has CDR1 MDHEN and CDR2 SYDVKM. J gave up 5 bases and V 7 bases, and 10 bases lay outside the gene matches. This CDR3 has 14 amino acids. The CDR3 reads CASTPGGRSYGYTF. The CDR3, as DNA: TGTGCCAGCACCCCAGGGGGGCGCAGTTATGGCTACACCTTC.

This clonotype was counted many times. The V gene is TRBV7-9, the J gene TRBJ2-1; D possibly corresponds to TRBD2 (6 bases). The CDR3 extends over 16 amino acids. CDR1 and CDR2 (germline): SEHNR, FQNEAQ (reference sequence). Trimming stripped 5 bases from V and 5 bases from J, with 19 bases between. Here the CDR3 reads CASSEPRGPLNNEQFF. The CDR3 region has the DNA TGTGCCAGCAGCGAGCCGCGGGGCCCCCTCAACAATGAGCAGTTCTTC.

This clonotype was recorded at least ten times. The V and J genes are TRBV2 and TRBJ1-1; TRBD1 matches 7 bases. Germline CDR1 and CDR2: SNHLY and FYNNEI. V was clipped by 6 bases and J by 3 bases; unmatched bases: 4. This CDR3 region has 13 residues. CDR3 loop: CASSPGQYTEAFF. CDR3 coding DNA: TGTGCCAGCAGCCCGGGACAGTACACTGAAGCTTTCTTT.

This clonotype came up many times. The V call is TRBV28, the J call TRBJ2-2; D is undetermined. Germline-derived CDR1 and CDR2 are MDHEN and SYDVKM. The CDR3 runs 16 residues. Deletions cut 4 bases from V and 4 bases from J, with 16 bases between. CDR3 in amino acids: CASSWLVPKGTGELFF. As DNA, the CDR3 is TGTGCCAGCAGTTGGCTAGTGCCCAAAGGCACCGGGGAGCTGTTTTTT.

About this clonotype itself: One base away lies a much larger clone, so this may be a sequencing read error. The rearrangement joins TRBV28 to TRBJ2-1; D possibly corresponds to TRBD2 (5 bases). This CDR3 is 10 amino acids long. Germline loops: CDR1 MDHEN, CDR2 SYDVKM. V was pared by 8 bases and J by 10 bases, with 9 bases between. CDR3 sequence (DNA): TGTGCCAGCGGGAGTCACGAGCAGTTCTTC. Amino acids: CASGSHEQFF.

In this sample, this clonotype turned up many times. V is TRBV2 and J is TRBJ1-2; TRBD1 matches 7 bases. V shed 3 bases and J 4 bases; nucleotides not matched to a gene: 8. CDR1 is SNHLY and CDR2 is FYNNEI in the germline V gene. The CDR3 has 15 amino acids. CDR3 loop: CASSESQGGRYGYTF. The CDR3 DNA reads TGTGCCAGCAGTGAGTCTCAGGGGGGCCGCTATGGCTACACCTTC.

This clonotype showed up many times. J is TRBJ1-5 and V is TRBV28; 8 bases align to TRBD1. Germline CDR1 is MDHEN and CDR2 is SYDVKM. This CDR3 is 14 amino acids long. J gave up 7 bases and V 6 bases, and 8 bases lay outside the gene matches. CDR3: CASSAGGSNQPQHF. CDR3 coding DNA: TGTGCCAGCAGCGCAGGGGGCTCGAACCAGCCCCAGCATTTT.

This clonotype was recorded at least ten times. The rearrangement joins TRBV5-6 to TRBJ1-5; the match to TRBD1 covers 9 bases. Germline values: CDR1 SGHDT, CDR2 YYEEEE. CDR3 size: 13 residues. The V and J ends lost 4 bases and 10 bases, in that order; junction bases with no gene match: 6. Written as DNA, the CDR3 is TGTGCCAGCAGCACGAACAGGGGGCAACCCCAGCATTTT. The encoded protein is CASSTNRGQPQHF. Filled out from reference TRBV5-6 and TRBJ1-5, the complete variable domain reads DAGVTQSPTHLIKTRGQQVTLRCSPKSGHDTVSWYQQALGQGPQFIFQYYEEEERQRGNFPDRFSGHQFPNYSSELNVNALLLGDSALYLCASSTNRGQPQHFGDGTRLSIL.

There are a few counts of this clonotype. The chain recombines TRBV7-2 with TRBJ2-7, with 15 bases that match TRBD2. V was clipped by 0 bases and J by 0 bases; unmatched bases: 6. The CDR3 extends over 19 amino acids. Per the germline V gene, CDR1 is SGHTA and CDR2 is FQGNSA. The CDR3 sequence: CASSLAGTSGRLLSYEQYF. Here the CDR3 DNA reads TGTGCCAGCAGCTTAGCGGGGACTAGCGGGAGGCTCCTCTCCTACGAGCAGTACTTC.